The T cell receptor beta chain under discussion was sequenced for a study of blood T cells in healthy people across ages. Together with a sample-barcoded 5' primer, a J-beta primer mix was included in a second PCR lasting about 6 to 11 cycles. TCRdb fed the 5' RACE reads into MiXCR, producing one record per CDR3 protein. The sample consists of about 1.7 million distinct CDR3 sequences, 28% of them appearing once. Trimming left V 8 bases short and J 2 bases short, with 10 bases between. Per the germline V gene, CDR1 is SQVTM and CDR2 is ANQGSEA. This CDR3 contains 12 residues. Specimen: blood. This chain joins TRBV29-1 and TRBJ1-3; no definite D call. The receptor comes from a young woman in good health. CDR3 in DNA: TGCAGCTTGGAGGGTGCTGGAAACACCATATATTTT. Its translation: CSLEGAGNTIYF.